The 17 T cell receptor beta chains in this list originate from one sample, sequenced in a study of T cells in women clearing cervical HPV infection (dated 2018 in TCRdb). Libraries came from the immunoSEQ multiplex PCR assay. The immuneACCESS repertoire file appears here via TCRdb, limited to in-frame rearrangements. These files lack a portion of the clones; in checked studies, under half of the deficit traces to unresolved V genes, and the cause of the others is not known. The table for this sample shows under 25,000 clones. The biggest ten clones account for about 16% of the sample. Input material: blood buffy coat. Receptors were obtained from a woman aged 18-70 years with a cervical HPV16 infection that either progressed to CIN3+ or cleared (not recorded which).

Comment on this clone: Coverage ceases 3 residues before the CDR3 finishes, and the germline J gene fills in the end. The chain combines TRBV11-2 with TRBJ2-3, with a weak D call TRBD1 (5 bases). The CDR3 spans 14 residues. V lost 5 bases, J lost 4 bases, and 13 bases lay in between. CDR1 is SGHAT, CDR2 FQNNGV, per germline. The CDR3 sequence: CASSMSRAADTQYF. The part of the CDR3 DNA that was read is TGTGCCAGCAGCATGAGCAGGGCCGCAGATACG. The variable domain in full, with the rest retrieved from reference TRBV11-2 and TRBJ2-3, is EAGVAQSPRYKIIEKRQSVAFWCNPISGHATLYWYQQILGQGPKLLIQFQNNGVVDDSQLPKDRFSAERLKGVDSTLKIQPAKLEDSAVYLCASSMSRAADTQYFGPGTRLTVL.

About this clone: The sequenced fragment ends 3 residues before the CDR3 boundary, so the rest is inferred from the germline J gene. The chain recombines TRBV30 with TRBJ1-2, with 8 bases matching TRBD1. This CDR3 has 16 amino acids. V lost 4 bases to trimming and J lost 5 bases; unmatched junction nucleotides: 15. The germline V gene encodes CDR1 GTSNPN and CDR2 SVGIG (reference sequence). The chain's CDR3 is CAWIRVKDRVRYGYTF. The part of the CDR3 DNA that was read is TGTGCCTGGATCCGCGTGAAGGACAGGGTACGATATGGC. The full variable domain, completed using reference TRBV30 and TRBJ1-2, is SQTIHQWPATLVQPVGSPLSLECTVEGTSNPNLYWYRQAAGRGLQLLFYSVGIGQISSEVPQNLSASRPQDRQFILSSKKLLLSDSGFYLCAWIRVKDRVRYGYTFGSGTRLTVV.

Note on this clone: The CDR3 end is not reached by the read, which stops 3 residues before it; the germline J gene fills it in. The V call is TRBV2, the J call TRBJ1-5; TRBD1 might be the D (5 bases). The CDR3 is 13 residues long. V lost 3 bases and J 7 bases, leaving 10 bases between the germline ends. Germline assignment: CDR1 SNHLY and CDR2 FYNNEI. CDR3 protein: CASSEGLWQPQHF. The sequenced part of the CDR3 DNA is TGTGCCAGCAGTGAGGGGCTATGGCAGCCC.

For this clone: The sequence runs out 3 residues before the end of the CDR3; the remainder is reconstructed from the germline J gene. The chain employs TRBV5-1 and TRBJ2-7, with D maybe TRBD1 (6 bases). Germline V gene data show CDR1 as SGHRS and CDR2 as YFSETQ. Deletions cut 0 bases from V and 3 bases from J, with 7 bases between. This CDR3 is 13 amino acids long. The CDR3 bases that were read are TGCGCCAGCAGCTTGGAGGGACACTACGAG. Amino acids: CASSLEGHYE. The full CDR3 protein is CASSLEGHYEQYF.

Remarks on this clone: The sequence runs out 3 residues before the end of the CDR3; the remainder is reconstructed from the germline J gene. This chain joins TRBV19 and TRBJ1-2; D gene uncertain. Germline loops: CDR1 LNHDA, CDR2 SQIVND (reference sequence). CDR3 length equals 15 residues. V was shortened by 2 bases and J by 4 bases, with 14 bases between the two germline ends. The sequenced part of the CDR3 DNA is TGTGCCAGTAGTATAAGGGCAGACAACTTCTATGGC. This translates into CASSIRADNFYG. The CDR3 as a whole reads CASSIRADNFYGYTF.

On this clone itself: The CDR3 end falls 3 residues outside the read, so it is completed with the germline J gene. The rearrangement links TRBV19 to TRBJ2-2; D is tentatively TRBD1 or TRBD2 (7 bases each). The CDR3 extends over 15 amino acids. Germline V CDR1 and CDR2: LNHDA, SQIVND (reference sequence). The CDR3: CASSIMTGRDEKLFF. The CDR3 bases that were read are TGTGCCAGTAGTATAATGACAGGGAGGGATGAAAAG.

As to this clone: The read gets to within 3 residues of the CDR3 end, and the germline J gene fills in the rest. The rearrangement links TRBV20-1 to TRBJ2-5, with D perhaps being TRBD1 or TRBD2 (7 bases each). CDR1 is DFQATT and CDR2 is SNEGSKA in the germline V gene (reference sequence). The V end was cut by 6 bases, the J end by 4 bases, with 15 bases between. CDR3 length: 13 amino acids. The CDR3 DNA, read in part, is TGCAGTGCAACTACAGGGGAGGGAGAGACC. Amino acid sequence: CSATTGEGET. From start to end, the CDR3 is CSATTGEGETQYF.

Of note for this clone: The CDR3 end lies 3 residues beyond the end of the read and is filled in from the germline J gene. The chain couples TRBV20-1 to TRBJ2-1; possible D gene TRBD2, 6 bases. CDR3 length: 14 residues. V was shortened by 1 base and J by 5 bases, with 12 bases between the two germline ends. Looked up from germline, CDR1 is DFQATT and CDR2 is SNEGSKA (reference sequence). The part of the CDR3 DNA that was read is TGCAGTGCTAGAGGGAGGGGCAGGGACAATGAG. Translating gives CSARGRGRDNE. The entire CDR3 is CSARGRGRDNEQFF.

Remarks on this clone: The read falls 3 residues short of the CDR3 end, and the missing part is taken from the germline J gene. The V and J genes are TRBV20-1 and TRBJ2-1, with D perhaps TRBD2 (6 bases). CDR3 length equals 16 residues. V lost 6 bases, J lost 0 bases, and 18 bases lay in between. In germline, CDR1 is DFQATT, CDR2 SNEGSKA (reference sequence). CDR3 in amino acids: CSALSSVVSSYNEQFF. CDR3 DNA (partial): TGCAGTGCCTTATCTAGCGTCGTAAGCTCCTACAATGAG.

Of note for this clone: Read data end 3 residues before the CDR3 end; the end is taken from the germline J gene. The genes are TRBV19 and TRBJ1-2, with 7 bases lining up with TRBD1. Germline lookup yields CDR1 LNHDA and CDR2 SQIVND (reference sequence). The CDR3 runs 16 residues. CDR3 DNA (partial): TGTGCCAGTAGTAAAGGGACGGGACAGCCGTACAATGAC. It translates to CASSKGTGQPYND. The whole CDR3 sequence is CASSKGTGQPYNDYTF.

Concerning this clone: The CDR3 end falls 3 residues outside the read, so it is completed with the germline J gene. The rearrangement uses TRBV19 and TRBJ1-2; 8 bases line up with TRBD1. The CDR3 runs 14 residues. The germline V gene encodes CDR1 LNHDA and CDR2 SQIVND (reference sequence). The CDR3 loop reads CASSILDREDDYTF. Partial CDR3 DNA: TGTGCCAGTAGTATCCTGGACAGGGAAGATGAC.

On this clone itself: The CDR3 end lies 3 residues beyond the end of the read and is filled in from the germline J gene. The chain combines TRBV14 with TRBJ2-3; tentatively, D is TRBD2 (6 bases). Germline V gives CDR1 SGHDN, CDR2 FVKESK. CDR3 length: 15 residues. V was trimmed by 6 bases and J by 2 bases, leaving 15 bases between them. The part of the CDR3 DNA that was read is TGTGCCAGCAGTCCGATCAGCGGGCTCACAGATACG. This translates into CASSPISGLTDT. The full CDR3 sequence reads CASSPISGLTDTQYF.

As regards this clone: Read coverage stops 3 residues before the CDR3 terminus; the germline J gene supplies the remainder. This rearrangement joins TRBV23-1 to TRBJ2-4; D may be TRBD1 (5 bases). TRBV23-1 is classed as an ORF, of uncertain function. This CDR3 region has 13 residues. The covered CDR3 bases are TGCGCCAGCAGTCAGGTTCAGGGCTATGGT. This sequence encodes CASSQVQGYG. The entire CDR3 protein reads CASSQVQGYGQYF.

A note on this clone: The CDR3 goes on 3 residues after the read ends, and that part is filled in from the germline J gene. The chain combines TRBV11-2 with TRBJ1-4; perhaps TRBD1 as D (5 bases). Germline assignment: CDR1 SGHAT and CDR2 FQNNGV. The CDR3 contains 14 residues. The CDR3 loop is CASSLVWVPRELFF. The CDR3 bases that were read are TGTGCCAGCAGCTTGGTTTGGGTCCCCAGGGAA.

Regarding this clone: The CDR3 end is not reached by the read, which stops 3 residues before it; the germline J gene fills it in. V and J are TRBV18 and TRBJ1-1; D perhaps matches TRBD1 (6 bases). This CDR3 comprises 17 residues. Germline CDR1 and CDR2: KGHSH and LQKENI. CDR3 loop: CASSPLGHGTLGETAFF. CDR3 DNA, as far as it was read: TGTGCCAGCTCACCATTGGGTCATGGGACACTTGGAGAGACA.

Incomplete CDR3 DNA: TGCGCCAGCAGCTTGGGGGGGACAGTCTACGAG. Translation: CASSLGGTVYE. The whole CDR3 is CASSLGGTVYEQYF. The chain carries TRBV5-1 and TRBJ2-7; TRBD1 matches at 7 bases. From the germline J gene comes the end of the CDR3, since the read stops 3 residues before it. The CDR3 sequence is 14 residues long. The V gene's germline CDR1 is SGHRS and CDR2 YFSETQ. The J segment lost 3 bases and the V segment lost 0 bases, leaving 3 bases of the junction unmatched.

Comment on this clone: From the germline J gene comes the end of the CDR3, since the read stops 3 residues before it. J is TRBJ1-2 and V is TRBV12-3 or TRBV12-4; weak D call: TRBD1 (5 bases). V lost 3 bases and J lost 3, with 11 bases in between. This CDR3 spans 14 amino acids. The covered CDR3 bases are TGTGCCAGCAGTTTTATCGCCAGGGACTATGGC. Translation: CASSFIARDYG. From start to end, the CDR3 is CASSFIARDYGYTF.